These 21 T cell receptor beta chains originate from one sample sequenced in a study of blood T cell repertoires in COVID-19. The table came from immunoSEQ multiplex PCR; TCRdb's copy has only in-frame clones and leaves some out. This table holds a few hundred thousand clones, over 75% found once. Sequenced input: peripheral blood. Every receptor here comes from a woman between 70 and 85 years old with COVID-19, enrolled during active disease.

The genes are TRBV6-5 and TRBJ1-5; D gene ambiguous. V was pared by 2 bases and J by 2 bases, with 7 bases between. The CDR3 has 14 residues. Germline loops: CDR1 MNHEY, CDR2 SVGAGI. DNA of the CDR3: TGTGCCAGCAGTTACGGCGGTCGCAATCAGCCCCAGCATTTT. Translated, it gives CASSYGGRNQPQHF.

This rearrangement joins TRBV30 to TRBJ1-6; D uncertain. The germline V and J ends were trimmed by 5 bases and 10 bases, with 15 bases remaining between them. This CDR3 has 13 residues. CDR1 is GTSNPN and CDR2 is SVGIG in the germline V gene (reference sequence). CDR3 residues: CAWGPNGGSPLHF. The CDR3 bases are TGTGCCTGGGGACCCAACGGCGGGTCACCCCTCCACTTT.

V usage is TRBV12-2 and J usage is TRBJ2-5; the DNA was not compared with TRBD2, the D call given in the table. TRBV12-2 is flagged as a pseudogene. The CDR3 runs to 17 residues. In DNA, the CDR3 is TGTGCAAGTCGCTTAGCGGGTCTAGCGGGAGGGACAGAGACCCAGTACTTC. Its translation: CASRLAGLAGGTETQYF.

Written as DNA, the CDR3 is TGCGCCAGCAGCTCAGAGGGGGCGCGGGGAGAAAAACTGTTTTTT. It is translated as CASSSEGARGEKLFF. The chain employs TRBV5-1 and TRBJ1-4; 7 positions agree with TRBD1. The CDR3 runs 15 residues. V lost 3 bases and J lost 8; bases outside the gene matches: 10. Looked up from germline, CDR1 is SGHRS and CDR2 is YFSETQ.

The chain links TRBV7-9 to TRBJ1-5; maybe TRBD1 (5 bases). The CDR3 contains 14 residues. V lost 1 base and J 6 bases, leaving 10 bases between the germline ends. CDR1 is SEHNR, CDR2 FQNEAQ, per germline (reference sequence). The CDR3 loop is CASSLGLGGQPQHF. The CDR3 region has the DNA TGTGCCAGCAGCTTAGGATTGGGGGGTCAGCCCCAGCATTTT.

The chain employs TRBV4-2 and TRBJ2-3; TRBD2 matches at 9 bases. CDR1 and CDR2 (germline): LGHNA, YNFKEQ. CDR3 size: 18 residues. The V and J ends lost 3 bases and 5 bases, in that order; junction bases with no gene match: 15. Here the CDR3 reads CASSQGPRAGGGIDTQYF. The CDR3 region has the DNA TGTGCCAGCAGCCAGGGTCCGCGGGCGGGAGGGGGGATAGATACGCAGTATTTT.

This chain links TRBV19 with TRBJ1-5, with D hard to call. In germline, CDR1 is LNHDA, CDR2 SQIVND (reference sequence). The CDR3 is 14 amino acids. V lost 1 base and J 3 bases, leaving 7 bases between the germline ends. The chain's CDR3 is CASSIGQANQPQHF. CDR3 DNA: TGTGCCAGTAGTATAGGGCAGGCCAATCAGCCCCAGCATTTT.

Written as DNA, the CDR3 is TGTGCCAGTAGTGGCCAGGGACAGACAAATTCACCCCTCCACTTT. Protein product: CASSGQGQTNSPLHF. V gene TRBV19 combines with J gene TRBJ1-6; 7 positions agree with TRBD1. CDR3 length equals 15 residues. CDR1 is LNHDA, CDR2 SQIVND, per germline (reference sequence). Trimming cost V 5 bases and J 7 bases; bases outside gene matches: 8.

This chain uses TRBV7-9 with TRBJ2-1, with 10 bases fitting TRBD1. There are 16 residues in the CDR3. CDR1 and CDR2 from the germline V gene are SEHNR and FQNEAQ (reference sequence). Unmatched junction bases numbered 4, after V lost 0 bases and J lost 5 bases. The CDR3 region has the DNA TGTGCCAGCAGCTTAGCTGGGACAGGGGTTCACAATGAGCAGTTCTTC. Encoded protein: CASSLAGTGVHNEQFF.

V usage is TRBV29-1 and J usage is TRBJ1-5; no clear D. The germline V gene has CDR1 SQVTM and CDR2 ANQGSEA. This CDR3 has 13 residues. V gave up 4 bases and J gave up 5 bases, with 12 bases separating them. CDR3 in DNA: TGCAGCGTTGCGTATAGGGAGGATCAGCCCCAGCATTTT. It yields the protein CSVAYREDQPQHF. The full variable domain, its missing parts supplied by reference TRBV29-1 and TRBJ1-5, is SAVISQKPSRDICQRGTSLTIQCQVDSQVTMMFWYRQQPGQSLTLIATANQGSEATYESGFVIDKFPISRPNLTFSTLTVSNMSPEDSSIYLCSVAYREDQPQHFGDGTRLSIL.

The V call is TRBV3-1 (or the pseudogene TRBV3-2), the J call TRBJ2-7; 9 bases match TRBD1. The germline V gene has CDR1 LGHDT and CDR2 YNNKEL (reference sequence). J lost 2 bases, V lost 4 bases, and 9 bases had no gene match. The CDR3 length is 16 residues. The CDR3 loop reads CASSPLTGTGTYEQYF. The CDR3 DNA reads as TGTGCCAGCAGCCCCTTGACCGGGACAGGGACCTACGAGCAGTACTTC.

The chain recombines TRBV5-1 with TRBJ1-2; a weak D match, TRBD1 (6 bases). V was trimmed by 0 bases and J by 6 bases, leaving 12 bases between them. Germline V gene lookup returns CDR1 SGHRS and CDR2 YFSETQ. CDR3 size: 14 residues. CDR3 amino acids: CASSLGQGIHGYTF. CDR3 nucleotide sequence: TGCGCCAGCAGCTTGGGGCAGGGGATACATGGCTACACCTTC.

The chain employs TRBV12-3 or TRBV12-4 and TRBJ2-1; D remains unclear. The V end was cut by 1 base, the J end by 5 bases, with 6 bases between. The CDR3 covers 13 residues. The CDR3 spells CASSLGRNNEQFF. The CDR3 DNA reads TGTGCCAGCAGTTTAGGGCGGAACAATGAGCAGTTCTTC.

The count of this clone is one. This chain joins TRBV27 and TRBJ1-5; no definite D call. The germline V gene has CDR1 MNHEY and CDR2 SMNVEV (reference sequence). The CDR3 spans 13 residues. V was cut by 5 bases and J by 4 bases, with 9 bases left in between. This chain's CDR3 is CASSGNGNQPQHF. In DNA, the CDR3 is TGTGCCAGCAGTGGCAACGGGAATCAGCCCCAGCATTTT.

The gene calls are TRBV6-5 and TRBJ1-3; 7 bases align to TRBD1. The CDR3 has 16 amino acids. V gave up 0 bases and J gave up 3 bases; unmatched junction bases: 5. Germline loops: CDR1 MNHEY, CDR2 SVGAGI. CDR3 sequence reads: CASSYSRQGVGNTIYF. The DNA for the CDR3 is TGTGCCAGCAGTTACTCCCGGCAGGGGGTTGGAAACACCATATATTTT.

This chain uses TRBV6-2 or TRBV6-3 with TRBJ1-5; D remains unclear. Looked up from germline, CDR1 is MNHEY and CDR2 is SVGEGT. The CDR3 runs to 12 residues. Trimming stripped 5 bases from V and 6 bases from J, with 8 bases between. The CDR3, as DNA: TGTGCCAGCAGTCCATTTAGTCAGCCCCAGCATTTT. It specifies CASSPFSQPQHF.

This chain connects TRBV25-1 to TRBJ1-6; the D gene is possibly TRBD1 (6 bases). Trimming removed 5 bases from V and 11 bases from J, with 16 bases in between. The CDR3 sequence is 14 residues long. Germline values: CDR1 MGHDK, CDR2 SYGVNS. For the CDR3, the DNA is TGTGCCAGCAGTAGACAGGAGAATTGGGCACCCCTCCACTTT. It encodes CASSRQENWAPLHF.

CDR3 loop: CASSPEVGREETQYF. The CDR3 DNA is TGTGCCAGCAGCCCAGAGGTCGGCAGGGAAGAGACCCAGTACTTC. The rearrangement joins TRBV4-2 to TRBJ2-5, with a weak D call TRBD1 (5 bases). This CDR3 spans 15 amino acids. The V end was cut by 4 bases, the J end by 3 bases, with 15 bases between. Germline V CDR1 and CDR2: LGHNA, YNFKEQ.

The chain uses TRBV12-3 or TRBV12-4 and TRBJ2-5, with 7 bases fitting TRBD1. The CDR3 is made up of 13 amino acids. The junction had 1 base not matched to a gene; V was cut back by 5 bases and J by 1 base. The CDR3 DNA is TGTGCCAGCAGTCGGGACAGCCAAGAGACCCAGTACTTC. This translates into CASSRDSQETQYF.

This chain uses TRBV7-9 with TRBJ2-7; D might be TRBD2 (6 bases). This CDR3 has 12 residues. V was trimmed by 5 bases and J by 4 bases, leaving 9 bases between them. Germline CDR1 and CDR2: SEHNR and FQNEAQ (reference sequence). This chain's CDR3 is CASSRLEYEQYF. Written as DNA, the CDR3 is TGTGCCAGCAGCAGACTAGAGTACGAGCAGTACTTC.

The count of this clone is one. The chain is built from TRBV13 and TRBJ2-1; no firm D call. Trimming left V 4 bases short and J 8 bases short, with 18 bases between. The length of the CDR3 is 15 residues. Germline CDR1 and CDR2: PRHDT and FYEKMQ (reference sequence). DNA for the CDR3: TGTGCCAGCAGCTCCAGGCTTACTCCTCTGGATGAGCAGTTCTTC. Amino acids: CASSSRLTPLDEQFF.